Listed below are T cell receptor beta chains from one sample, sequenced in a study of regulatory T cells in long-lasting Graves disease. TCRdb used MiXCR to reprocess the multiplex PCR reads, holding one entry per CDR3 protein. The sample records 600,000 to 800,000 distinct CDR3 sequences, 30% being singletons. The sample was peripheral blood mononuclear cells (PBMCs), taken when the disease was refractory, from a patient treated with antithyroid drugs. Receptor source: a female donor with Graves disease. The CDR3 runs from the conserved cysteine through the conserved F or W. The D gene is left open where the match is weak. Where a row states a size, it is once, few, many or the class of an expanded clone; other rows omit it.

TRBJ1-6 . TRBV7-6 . CASSLAVGESLHF TGTGCCAGCAGCTTAGCGGTGGGAGAATCCCTCCACTTT
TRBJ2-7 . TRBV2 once CASSENIPPYEQYF TGTGCCAGCAGTGAAAATATTCCACCCTACGAGCAGTACTTC
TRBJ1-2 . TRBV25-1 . CASSGKRGGYTF TGTGCCAGCAGTGGAAAACGGGGGGGCTACACCTTC
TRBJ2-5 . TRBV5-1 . CASSLESYRPETQYF TGCGCCAGCAGCTTGGAGTCCTACAGGCCAGAGACCCAGTACTTC
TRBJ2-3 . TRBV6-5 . CASSYSIWRDEGPTDTQYF TGTGCCAGCAGTTACTCGATCTGGCGGGACGAGGGCCCCACAGATACGCAGTATTTT
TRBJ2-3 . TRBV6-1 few CASSVAESSTDTQYF TGTGCCAGCAGCGTAGCGGAGTCTAGCACAGATACGCAGTATTTT
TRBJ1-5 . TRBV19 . CASSSQGRWQPQHF TGTGCCAGTAGTTCACAGGGTAGATGGCAGCCCCAGCATTTT
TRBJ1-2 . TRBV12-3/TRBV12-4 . CASSRWGSNYGYTF TGTGCCAGCAGCCGGTGGGGGTCTAACTATGGCTACACCTTC
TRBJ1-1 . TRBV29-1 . CSVVGEKTFF TGCAGCGTTGTGGGGGAGAAAACTTTCTTT
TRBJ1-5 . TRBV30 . CAWSFEGQPQHF TGTGCCTGGAGTTTTGAGGGGCAGCCCCAGCATTTT
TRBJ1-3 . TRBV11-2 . CASSLDGIPSYSGNTIYF TGTGCCAGCAGCTTAGATGGGATCCCCTCTTACTCTGGAAACACCATATATTTT
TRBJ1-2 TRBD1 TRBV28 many CASRQGYFGGYTF TGTGCCAGTAGACAGGGTTATTTCGGTGGCTACACCTTC
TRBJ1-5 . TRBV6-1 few CASSEVTPKGQPQHF TGTGCCAGCAGTGAAGTGACGCCCAAGGGGCAGCCCCAGCATTTT
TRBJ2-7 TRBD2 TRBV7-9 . CASSRSGEGYEQYF TGTGCCAGCAGCCGTAGTGGGGAGGGCTACGAGCAGTACTTC
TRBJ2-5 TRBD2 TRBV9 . CASSTHSIGGRAGTQYF TGTGCCAGCAGCACGCATAGCATTGGCGGGAGGGCAGGGACCCAGTACTTC
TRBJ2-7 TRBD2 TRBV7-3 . CASSPGSGRHEQYF TGTGCCAGCAGCCCGGGGAGCGGGAGGCACGAGCAGTACTTC
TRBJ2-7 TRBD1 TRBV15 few CATSSAAGTGGEQYF TGTGCCACCAGCAGCGCCGCCGGGACAGGTGGCGAGCAGTACTTC
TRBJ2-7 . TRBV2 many CASEGVHEQYF TGTGCCAGCGAGGGGGTCCACGAGCAGTACTTC